Described below is a single TCR beta chain sequence and its context. Germline V gene sequence: CDR1 SGHRS, CDR2 YFSETQ. The CDR3 is made up of 12 amino acids. V was trimmed by 2 bases and J by 4 bases, leaving 5 bases between them. The sample is drawn from a study of human versus mouse CDR3 diversity and MHC coevolution. Assay: immunoSEQ multiplex PCR; the TCRdb copy retains only in-frame clones and omits some. The table lists tens of thousands of clones, 94% of them singletons. This clonotype was obtained from a person between 60 and 69 years old in good health. The chain is built from TRBV5-1 and TRBJ2-3, with D possibly matching TRBD1 (5 bases). Source material: naive CD4+ T cells from blood. As to subset: CD45RO-negative CD62L-positive naive CD4 T cells. DNA of the CDR3: TGCGCCAGCAGCTTAGGGGCAGATACGCAGTATTTT. It codes for CASSLGADTQYF. The complete variable domain, with remaining parts taken from reference TRBV5-1 and TRBJ2-3, reads KAGVTQTPRYLIKTRGQQVTLSCSPISGHRSVSWYQQTPGQGLQFLFEYFSETQRNKGNFPGRFSGRQFSNSRSEMNVSTLELGDSALYLCASSLGADTQYFGPGTRLTVL.